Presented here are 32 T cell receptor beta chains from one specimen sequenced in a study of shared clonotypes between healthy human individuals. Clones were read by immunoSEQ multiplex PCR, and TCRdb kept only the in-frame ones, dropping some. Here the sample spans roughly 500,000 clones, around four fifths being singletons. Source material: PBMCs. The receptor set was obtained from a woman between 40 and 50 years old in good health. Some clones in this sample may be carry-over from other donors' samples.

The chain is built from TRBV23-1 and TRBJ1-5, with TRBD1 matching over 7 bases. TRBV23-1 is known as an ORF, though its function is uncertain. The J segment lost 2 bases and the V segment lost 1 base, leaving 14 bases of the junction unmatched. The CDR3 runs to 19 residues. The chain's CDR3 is CASSQFLRGLRCGNQPQHF. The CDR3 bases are TGCGCCAGCAGTCAATTTCTAAGGGGGCTGAGGTGTGGCAATCAGCCCCAGCATTTT.

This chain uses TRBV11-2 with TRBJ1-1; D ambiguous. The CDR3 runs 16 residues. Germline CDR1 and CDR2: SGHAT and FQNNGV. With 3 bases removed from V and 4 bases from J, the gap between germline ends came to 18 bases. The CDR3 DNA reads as TGTGCCAGCAGCTTGGCCATTACGGGGAGGGCCACTGAAGCTTTCTTT. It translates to CASSLAITGRATEAFF.

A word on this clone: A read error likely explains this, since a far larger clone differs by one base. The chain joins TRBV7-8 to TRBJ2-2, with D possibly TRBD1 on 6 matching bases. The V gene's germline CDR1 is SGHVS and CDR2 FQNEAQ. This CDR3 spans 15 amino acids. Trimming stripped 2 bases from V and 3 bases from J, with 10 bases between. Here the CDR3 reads CASSLYRADTGELFF. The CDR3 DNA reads TGTGCCAGCAGCTTATACAGGGCCGACACCGGGGAGCTGTTTTTT.

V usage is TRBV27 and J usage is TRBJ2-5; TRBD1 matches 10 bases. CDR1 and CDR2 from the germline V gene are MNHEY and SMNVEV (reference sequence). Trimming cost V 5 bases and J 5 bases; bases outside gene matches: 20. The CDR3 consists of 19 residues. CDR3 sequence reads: CASSPRSRDRGGRYETQYF. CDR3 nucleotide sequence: TGTGCCAGCAGTCCGCGGTCCCGGGACAGGGGCGGGAGATATGAGACCCAGTACTTC.

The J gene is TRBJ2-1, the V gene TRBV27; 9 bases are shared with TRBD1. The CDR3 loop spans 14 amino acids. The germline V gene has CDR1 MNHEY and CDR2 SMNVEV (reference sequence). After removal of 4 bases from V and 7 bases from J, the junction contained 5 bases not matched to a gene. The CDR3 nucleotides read TGTGCCAGCAGTTCCGGGACAGGGTCAAATGAGCAGTTCTTC. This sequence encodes CASSSGTGSNEQFF.

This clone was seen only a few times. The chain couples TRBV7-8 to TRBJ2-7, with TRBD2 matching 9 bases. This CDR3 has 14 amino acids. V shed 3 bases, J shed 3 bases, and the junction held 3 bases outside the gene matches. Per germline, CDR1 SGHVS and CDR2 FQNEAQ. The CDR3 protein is CASSFGGRVYEQYF. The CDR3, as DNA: TGTGCCAGCAGCTTCGGCGGGAGGGTCTACGAGCAGTACTTC.

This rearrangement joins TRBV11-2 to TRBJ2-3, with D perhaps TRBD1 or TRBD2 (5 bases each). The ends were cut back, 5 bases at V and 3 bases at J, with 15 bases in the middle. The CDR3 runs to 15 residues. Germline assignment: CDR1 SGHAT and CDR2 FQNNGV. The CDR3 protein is CASSHRGQETDTQYF. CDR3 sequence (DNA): TGTGCCAGCAGCCACCGGGGCCAGGAGACAGATACGCAGTATTTT.

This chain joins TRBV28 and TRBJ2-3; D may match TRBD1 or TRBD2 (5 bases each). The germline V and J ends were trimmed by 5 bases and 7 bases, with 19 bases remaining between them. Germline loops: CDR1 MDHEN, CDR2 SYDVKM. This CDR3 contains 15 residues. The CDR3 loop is CASSPSGTRGYTQYF. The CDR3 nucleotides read TGTGCCAGCAGTCCTTCCGGGACGCGTGGGTATACGCAGTATTTT.

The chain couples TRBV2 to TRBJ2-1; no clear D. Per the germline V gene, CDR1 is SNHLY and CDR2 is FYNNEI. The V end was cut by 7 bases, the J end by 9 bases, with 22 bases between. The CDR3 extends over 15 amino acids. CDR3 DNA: TGTGCCAGCACCGAAGTAGGGTACTTAGGCGGTGAGCAGTTCTTC. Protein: CASTEVGYLGGEQFF.

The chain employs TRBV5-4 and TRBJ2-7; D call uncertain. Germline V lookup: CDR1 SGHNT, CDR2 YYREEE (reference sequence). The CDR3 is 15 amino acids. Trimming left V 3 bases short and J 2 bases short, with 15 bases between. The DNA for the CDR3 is TGTGCCAGCAGCTCCGGGTCCGCCGTGACCTACGAGCAGTACTTC. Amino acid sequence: CASSSGSAVTYEQYF.

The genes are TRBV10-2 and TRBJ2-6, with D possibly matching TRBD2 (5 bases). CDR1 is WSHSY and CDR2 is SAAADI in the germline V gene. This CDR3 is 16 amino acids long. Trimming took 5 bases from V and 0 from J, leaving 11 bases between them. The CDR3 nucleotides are TGCGCCAGCAGTCCTAGGGAGAACTCTGGGGCCAACGTCCTGACTTTC. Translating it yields CASSPRENSGANVLTF.

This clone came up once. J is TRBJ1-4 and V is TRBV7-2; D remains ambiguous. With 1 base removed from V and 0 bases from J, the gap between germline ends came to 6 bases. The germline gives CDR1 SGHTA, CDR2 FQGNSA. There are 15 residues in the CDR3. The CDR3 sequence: CASSLVAATNEKLFF. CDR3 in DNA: TGTGCCAGCAGCTTAGTGGCAGCAACTAATGAAAAACTGTTTTTT.

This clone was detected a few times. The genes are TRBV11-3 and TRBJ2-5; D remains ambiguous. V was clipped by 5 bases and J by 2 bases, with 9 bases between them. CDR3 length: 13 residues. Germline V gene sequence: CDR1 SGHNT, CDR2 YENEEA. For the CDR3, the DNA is TGTGCCAGCAGCCCTAGTGGGCAAGAGACCCAGTACTTC. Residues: CASSPSGQETQYF.

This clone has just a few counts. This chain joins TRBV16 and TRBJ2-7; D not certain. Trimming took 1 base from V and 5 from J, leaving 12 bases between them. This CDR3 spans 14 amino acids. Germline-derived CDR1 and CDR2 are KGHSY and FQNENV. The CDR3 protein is CASSQLSVVDEQYF. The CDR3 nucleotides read TGTGCCAGCAGCCAATTAAGTGTGGTGGACGAGCAGTACTTC. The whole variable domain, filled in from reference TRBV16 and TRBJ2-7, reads GEEVAQTPKHLVRGEGQKAKLYCAPIKGHSYVFWYQQVLKNEFKFLISFQNENVFDETGMPKERFSAKCLPNSPCSLEIQATKLEDSAVYFCASSQLSVVDEQYFGPGTRLTVT.

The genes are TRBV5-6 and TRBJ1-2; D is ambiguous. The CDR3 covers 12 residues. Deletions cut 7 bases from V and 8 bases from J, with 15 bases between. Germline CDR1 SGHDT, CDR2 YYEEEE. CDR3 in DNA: TGTGCCAGCGGACGTCAAAGCTGGGGCTACACCTTC. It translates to CASGRQSWGYTF.

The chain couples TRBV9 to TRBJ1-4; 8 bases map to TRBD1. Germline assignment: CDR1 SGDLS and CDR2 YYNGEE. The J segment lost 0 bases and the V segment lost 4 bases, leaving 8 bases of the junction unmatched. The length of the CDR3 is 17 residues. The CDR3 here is CASSTGQGSATNEKLFF. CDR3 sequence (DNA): TGTGCCAGCAGCACCGGACAGGGATCTGCAACTAATGAAAAACTGTTTTTT.

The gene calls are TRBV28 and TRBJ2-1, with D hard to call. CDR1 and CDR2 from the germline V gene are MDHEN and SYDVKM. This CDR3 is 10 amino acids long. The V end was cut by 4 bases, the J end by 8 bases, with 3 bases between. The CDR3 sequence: CASSYYEQFF. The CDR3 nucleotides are TGTGCCAGCAGTTACTATGAGCAGTTCTTC.

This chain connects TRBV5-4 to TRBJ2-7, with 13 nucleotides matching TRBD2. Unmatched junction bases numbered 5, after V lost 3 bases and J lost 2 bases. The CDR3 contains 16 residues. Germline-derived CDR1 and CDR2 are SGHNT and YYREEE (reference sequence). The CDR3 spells CASSSGLAGSAYEQYF. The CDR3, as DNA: TGTGCCAGCAGCTCGGGACTAGCGGGATCTGCCTACGAGCAGTACTTC.

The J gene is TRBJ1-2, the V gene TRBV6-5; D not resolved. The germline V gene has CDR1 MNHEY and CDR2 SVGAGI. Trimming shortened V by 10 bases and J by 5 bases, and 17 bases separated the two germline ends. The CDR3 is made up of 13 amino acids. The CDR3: CATSLGQRYGYTF. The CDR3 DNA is TGTGCCACCAGCCTCGGGCAGCGGTATGGCTACACCTTC.

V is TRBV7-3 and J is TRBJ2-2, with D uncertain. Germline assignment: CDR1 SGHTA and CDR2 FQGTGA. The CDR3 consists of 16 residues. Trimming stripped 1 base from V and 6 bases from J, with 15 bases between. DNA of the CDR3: TGTGCCAGCAGCTTAATGCCAACAGTGAGACCCGGGGAGCTGTTTTTT. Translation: CASSLMPTVRPGELFF.

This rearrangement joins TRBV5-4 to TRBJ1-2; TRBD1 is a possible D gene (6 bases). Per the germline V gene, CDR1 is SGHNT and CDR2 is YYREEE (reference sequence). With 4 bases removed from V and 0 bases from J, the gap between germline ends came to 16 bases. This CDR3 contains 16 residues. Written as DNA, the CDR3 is TGTGCCAGCAGCGTAGAACCCGGGACACCTAACTATGGCTACACCTTC. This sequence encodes CASSVEPGTPNYGYTF.

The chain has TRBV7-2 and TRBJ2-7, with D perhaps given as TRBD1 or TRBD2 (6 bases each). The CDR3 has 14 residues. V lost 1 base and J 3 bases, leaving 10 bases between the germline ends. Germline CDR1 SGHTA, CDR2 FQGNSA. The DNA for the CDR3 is TGTGCCAGCAGCTTAGGGGGGGCAGTCTACGAGCAGTACTTC. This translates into CASSLGGAVYEQYF.

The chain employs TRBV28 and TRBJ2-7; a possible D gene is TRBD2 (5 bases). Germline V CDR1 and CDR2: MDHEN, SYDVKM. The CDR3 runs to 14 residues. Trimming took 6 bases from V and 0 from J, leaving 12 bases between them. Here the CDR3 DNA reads TGTGCCAGCAGGCGGACTTCGCCCTCCTACGAGCAGTACTTC. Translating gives CASRRTSPSYEQYF.

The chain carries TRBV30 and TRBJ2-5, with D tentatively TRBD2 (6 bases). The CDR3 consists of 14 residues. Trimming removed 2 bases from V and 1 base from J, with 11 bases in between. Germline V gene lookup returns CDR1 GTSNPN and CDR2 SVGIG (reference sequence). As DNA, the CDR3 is TGTGCCTGGAGTCGACGGAGGGGCCAAGAGACCCAGTACTTC. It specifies CAWSRRRGQETQYF.

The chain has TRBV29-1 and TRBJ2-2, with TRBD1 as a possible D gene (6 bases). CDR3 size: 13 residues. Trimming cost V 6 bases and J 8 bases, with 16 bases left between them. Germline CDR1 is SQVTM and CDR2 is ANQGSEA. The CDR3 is CSVDVGATGELFF. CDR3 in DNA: TGCAGCGTCGACGTGGGGGCCACGGGGGAGCTGTTTTTT.

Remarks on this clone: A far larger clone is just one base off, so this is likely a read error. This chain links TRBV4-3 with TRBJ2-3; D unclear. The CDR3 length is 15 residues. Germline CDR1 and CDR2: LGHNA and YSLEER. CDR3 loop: CANSQEAIRTDTQYF. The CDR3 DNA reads TGCGCCAACAGCCAAGAGGCCATTCGCACAGATACGCAGTATTTT.

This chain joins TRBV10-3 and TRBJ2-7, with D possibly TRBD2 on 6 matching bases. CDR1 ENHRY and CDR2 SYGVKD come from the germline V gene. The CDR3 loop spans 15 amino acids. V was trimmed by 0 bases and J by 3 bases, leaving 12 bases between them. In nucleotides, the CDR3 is TGTGCCATCAGTGAGTCGTTGGAGGGAAACTACGAGCAGTACTTC. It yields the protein CAISESLEGNYEQYF.

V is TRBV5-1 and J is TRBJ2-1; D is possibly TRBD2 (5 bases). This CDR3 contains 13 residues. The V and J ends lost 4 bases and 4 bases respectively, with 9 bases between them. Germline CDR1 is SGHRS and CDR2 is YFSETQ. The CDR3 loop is CASSQDYYNEQFF. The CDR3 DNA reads TGCGCCAGCAGCCAAGACTATTACAATGAGCAGTTCTTC.

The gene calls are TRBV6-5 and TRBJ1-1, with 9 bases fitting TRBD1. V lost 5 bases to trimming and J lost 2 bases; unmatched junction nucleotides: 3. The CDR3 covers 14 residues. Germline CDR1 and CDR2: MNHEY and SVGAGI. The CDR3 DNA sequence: TGTGCCAGCAGTCGGGACAGGGCTAACACTGAAGCTTTCTTT. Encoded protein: CASSRDRANTEAFF.

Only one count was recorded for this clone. In DNA form, the CDR3 reads TGTGCCAGCAGCTCCAAAACGGGACTAGCGGGAGTACAGGAGCAGTTCTTC. Its protein product is CASSSKTGLAGVQEQFF. The chain carries TRBV5-4 and TRBJ2-1; 14 bases align to TRBD2. The CDR3 consists of 17 residues. Germline V gives CDR1 SGHNT, CDR2 YYREEE (reference sequence). Unmatched junction bases numbered 12, after V lost 3 bases and J lost 10 bases.

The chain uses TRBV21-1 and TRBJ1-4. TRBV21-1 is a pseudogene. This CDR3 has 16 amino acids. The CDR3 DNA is TGTGCCAGCAGCAAAGAGGGCGGAAGGGATTGGGAAAAACTGTTTTTT. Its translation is CASSKEGGRDWEKLFF.

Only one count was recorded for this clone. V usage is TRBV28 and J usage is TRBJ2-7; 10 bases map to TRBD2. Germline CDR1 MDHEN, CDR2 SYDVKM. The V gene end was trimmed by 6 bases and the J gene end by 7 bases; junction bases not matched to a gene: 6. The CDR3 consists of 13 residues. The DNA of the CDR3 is TGTGCCAGCAGCTCTAGCGGGAGTAGGGAGCAGTACTTC. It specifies CASSSSGSREQYF.